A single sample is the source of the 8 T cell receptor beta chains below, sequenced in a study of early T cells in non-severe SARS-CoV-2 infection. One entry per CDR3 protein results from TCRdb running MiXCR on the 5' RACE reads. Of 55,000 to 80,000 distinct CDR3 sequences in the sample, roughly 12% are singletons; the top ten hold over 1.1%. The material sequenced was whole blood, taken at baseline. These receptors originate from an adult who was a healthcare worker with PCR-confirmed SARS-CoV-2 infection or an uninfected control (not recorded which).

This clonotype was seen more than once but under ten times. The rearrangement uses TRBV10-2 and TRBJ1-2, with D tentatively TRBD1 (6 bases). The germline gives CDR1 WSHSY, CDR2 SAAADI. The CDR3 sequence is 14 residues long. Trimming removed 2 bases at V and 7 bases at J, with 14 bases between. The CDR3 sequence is CASSEGLGAFGYTF. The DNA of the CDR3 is TGCGCCAGCAGTGAGGGGTTGGGGGCTTTTGGCTACACCTTC.

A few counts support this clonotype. The CDR3 DNA follows: TGTGCCAGCAGACAGGGGAAGAGCACAGATACGCAGTATTTT. Protein: CASRQGKSTDTQYF. The chain has TRBV11-2 and TRBJ2-3; 7 bases are shared with TRBD1. The V segment lost 6 bases and the J segment 0 bases; nucleotides outside the gene matches: 3. This CDR3 has 14 residues. Germline CDR1 reads SGHAT; CDR2 reads FQNNGV.

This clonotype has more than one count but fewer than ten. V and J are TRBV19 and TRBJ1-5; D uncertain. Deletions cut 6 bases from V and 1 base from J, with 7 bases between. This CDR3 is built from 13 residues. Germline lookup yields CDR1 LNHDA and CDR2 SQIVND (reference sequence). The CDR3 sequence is CASSRWSNQPQHF. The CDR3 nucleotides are TGTGCCAGTAGCCGATGGAGCAATCAGCCCCAGCATTTT.

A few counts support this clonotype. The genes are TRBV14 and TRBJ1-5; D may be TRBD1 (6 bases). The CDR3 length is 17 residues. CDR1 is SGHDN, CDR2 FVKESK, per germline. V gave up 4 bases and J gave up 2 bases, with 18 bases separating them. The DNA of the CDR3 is TGTGCCAGCAGCCCGGGACCTGGGGGCTCGTGCAATCAGCCCCAGCATTTT. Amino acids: CASSPGPGGSCNQPQHF.

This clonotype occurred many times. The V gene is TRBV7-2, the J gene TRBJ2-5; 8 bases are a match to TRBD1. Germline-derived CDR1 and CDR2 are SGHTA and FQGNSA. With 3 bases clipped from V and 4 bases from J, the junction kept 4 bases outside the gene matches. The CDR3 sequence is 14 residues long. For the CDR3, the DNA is TGTGCCAGCAGCTTGGGGGACAGGCGAGAGACCCAGTACTTC. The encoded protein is CASSLGDRRETQYF.

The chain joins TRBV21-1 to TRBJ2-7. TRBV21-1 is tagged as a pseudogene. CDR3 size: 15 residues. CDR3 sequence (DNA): TGTGCCAGCAGCAAGGACGGTAAAGATTCCTACGAGCAGTACTTC. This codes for CASSKDGKDSYEQYF.

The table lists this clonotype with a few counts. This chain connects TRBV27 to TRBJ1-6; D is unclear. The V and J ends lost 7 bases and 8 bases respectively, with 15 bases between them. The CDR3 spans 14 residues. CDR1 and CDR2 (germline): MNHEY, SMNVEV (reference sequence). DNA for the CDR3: TGTGCCAGCAAACGAGAACTGCTAGATTCACCCCTCCACTTT. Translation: CASKRELLDSPLHF.

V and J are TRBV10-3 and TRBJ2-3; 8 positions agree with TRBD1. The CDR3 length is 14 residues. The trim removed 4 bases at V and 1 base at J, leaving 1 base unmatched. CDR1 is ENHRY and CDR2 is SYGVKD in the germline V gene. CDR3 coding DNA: TGTGCCATCAGTGCGGACAGGGGCACAGATACGCAGTATTTT. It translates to CAISADRGTDTQYF.